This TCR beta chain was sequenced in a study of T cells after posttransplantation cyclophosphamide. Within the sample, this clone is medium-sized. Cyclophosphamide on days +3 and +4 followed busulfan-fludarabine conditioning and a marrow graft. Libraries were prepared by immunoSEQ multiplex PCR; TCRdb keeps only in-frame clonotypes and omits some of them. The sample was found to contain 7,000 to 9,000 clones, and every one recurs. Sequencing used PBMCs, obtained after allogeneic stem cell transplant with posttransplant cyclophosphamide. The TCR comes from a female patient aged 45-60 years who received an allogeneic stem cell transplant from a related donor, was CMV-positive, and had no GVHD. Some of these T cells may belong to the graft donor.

The CDR3, as DNA: TGTGCCAGCAGCTTGGAGGGGGCCGGTGGCTACACCTTC. This gives the protein CASSLEGAGGYTF. This chain links TRBV5-4 with TRBJ1-2, with TRBD1 identical over 7 bases. The CDR3 spans 13 residues. V lost 0 bases to trimming and J lost 7 bases; unmatched junction nucleotides: 3. In germline, CDR1 is SGHNT, CDR2 YYREEE (reference sequence). Filled out from reference TRBV5-4 and TRBJ1-2, the complete variable domain reads ETGVTQSPTHLIKTRGQQVTLRCSSQSGHNTVSWYQQALGQGPQFIFQYYREEENGRGNFPPRFSGLQFPNYSSELNVNALELDDSALYLCASSLEGAGGYTFGSGTRLTVV.